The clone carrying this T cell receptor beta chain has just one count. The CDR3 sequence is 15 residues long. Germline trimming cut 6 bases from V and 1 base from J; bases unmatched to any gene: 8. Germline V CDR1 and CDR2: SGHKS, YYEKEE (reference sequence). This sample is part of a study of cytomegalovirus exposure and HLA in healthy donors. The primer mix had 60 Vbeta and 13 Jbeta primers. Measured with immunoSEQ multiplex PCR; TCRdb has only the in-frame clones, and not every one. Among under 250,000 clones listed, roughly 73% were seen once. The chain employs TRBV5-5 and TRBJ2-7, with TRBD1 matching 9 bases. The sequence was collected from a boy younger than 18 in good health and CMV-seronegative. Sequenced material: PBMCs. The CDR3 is CASTQTGGGSYEQYF. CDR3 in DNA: TGTGCCAGCACCCAAACAGGGGGCGGGTCCTACGAGCAGTACTTC.